This T cell receptor (beta chain) derives from a study of CD8+CD57+ T cells in acquired aplastic anemia (dated by TCRdb to 2016 to 2019). In terms of the full investigation: Extracted DNA from sorted CD4+ and CD8+ cells averaged approximately 3.4 ug, ranging from roughly 0.2 to 30 ug. CD8+CD57+ expansion was defined as frequency above the mean frequency observed in healthy subjects.

Genomic DNA was used as template for profiling of TCR beta VDJ combinations and CDR3 sequences. TCR repertoire sequencing was run on an Illumina HiSeq 2000. The published analysis was carried out like this. Repertoires were assessed using TRBV/TRBJ rearrangement plots, CDR3 size and DJ length profiles, and Simpson's diversity index. The immunodominant clone was defined as the most abundant DNA sequence in deep sequencing data. CDR3 amino acid sequences were checked for sharing across subjects and were also compared against the VDJdb database and published repertoires. Using fastp trimming at Q25 and MiXCR clonotype assembly, TCRdb reanalyzed the public sequencing data and kept in-frame beta chains. Entries that share a CDR3 protein sequence are merged under the most common genes and DNA. These V and J calls rely on TCRdb rather than the paper's analysis. Within this sample are just over 200,000 distinct CDR3 sequences, with roughly two thirds of them counted one time only. Roughly 61% of the sample is held by the ten biggest clonotypes.

As regards this clonotype: The specificity of this receptor is unknown. Being one base from a much bigger clone, this may be a read error.

The research as a whole found: CD8+ Simpson's diversity did not differ significantly between patients and healthy controls (P=0.060). Roughly 31 CD8+ CDR3 sequences were shared between patients and controls but appeared highly expressed in patients and within their immunodominant clones.

The patients picked for sequencing were ones in whom flow cytometry had shown an expansion of CD8+CD57+ cells. Severe acquired aplastic anemia was diagnosed in all patients according to International Study of Aplastic Anemia and Agranulocytosis and Camitta criteria. No therapy had been received by the patients at the time of blood sampling. In the study, sorted CD4+ and CD8+ blood T cells from patients with severe aplastic anemia and from healthy subjects underwent deep sequencing of TCR repertoires. In the USA, patient enrollment took place under clinicaltrials.gov protocols 00001620, 01623167, 00001397, 00071045, 00081523 and 00961064. Ficoll-Paque density gradient centrifugation was used to isolate peripheral blood mononuclear cells. Before DNA extraction, CD4+ and CD8+ T cells were sorted with FACS or magnetic beads. Input material: sorted CD4+, CD8+, or CD8+CD57+ T cells (not recorded which) from PBMCs. This TCR was sampled from a human donor with aplastic anemia.

For the CDR3, the sequence is CASSLEGAQPQHF. The nucleotides read TGCGCCAGCAGCTTGGAGGGGGCTCAGCCCCAGCATTTT. The V and J genes are TRBV5-1 and TRBJ1-5; the junction holds 7 bases that match TRBD1. CDR1 and CDR2, looked up from the germline V gene, are SGHRS and YFSETQ. The CDR3 runs 13 amino acids, cysteine and phenylalanine included. The CDR3 DNA has 39 bases and is translated from base 1. V ends up 0 bases short and J 6 bases short, with an unmatched junction base count of 0.